The 10 T cell receptor beta chains given below trace back to one sample, sequenced in a study of a mutant IDH1 vaccine in newly diagnosed glioma. Time point here: baseline, week 1 (first vaccination visit). This sample's treatment: pre-vaccination baseline after standard-of-care therapy. Assay: immunoSEQ multiplex PCR; the TCRdb copy retains only in-frame clones and omits some. The sample includes just under 95,000 clones, roughly 75% of them seen just once. This specimen consisted of PBMCs, obtained from a glioma patient treated with radiotherapy, temozolomide or both. These receptors originate from a man aged 40-49 years with glioma.

The rearrangement uses TRBV28 and TRBJ1-1, with no clear D. CDR3 length equals 12 residues. V was cut by 5 bases and J by 4 bases, with 8 bases left in between. CDR1 is MDHEN, CDR2 SYDVKM, per germline. The CDR3 reads CASSPPGTEAFF. Here the CDR3 DNA reads TGTGCCAGCAGTCCCCCGGGCACTGAAGCTTTCTTT.

This chain links TRBV4-1 with TRBJ1-4; D gene ambiguous. V lost 1 base to trimming and J lost 3 bases, with 9 bases between them. Germline lookup yields CDR1 MGHRA and CDR2 YSYEKL. This CDR3 spans 15 amino acids. In DNA, the CDR3 is TGCGCCAGCAGCCAAGCTTTAGCCTCTAATGAAAAACTGTTTTTT. The encoded protein is CASSQALASNEKLFF.

This sequence joins TRBV29-1 and TRBJ2-1; D call uncertain. Germline loops: CDR1 SQVTM, CDR2 ANQGSEA. This CDR3 has 13 amino acids. Trimming shortened V by 3 bases and J by 9 bases, and 15 bases separated the two germline ends. The CDR3 is CSVEWTLGIEQFF. DNA of the CDR3: TGCAGCGTTGAGTGGACCCTCGGTATTGAGCAGTTCTTC.

The rearrangement joins TRBV21-1 to TRBJ1-4; the D call TRBD1 from the table was never checked on the DNA. TRBV21-1 corresponds to a pseudogene. The CDR3 has 18 amino acids. Here the CDR3 reads CASSKFKGQTGISEKLFF. As DNA, the CDR3 is TGTGCCAGCAGCAAATTCAAGGGGCAGACAGGGATAAGTGAAAAACTGTTTTTT.

The chain combines TRBV9 with TRBJ1-3, with D maybe TRBD1 (6 bases). The germline V gene has CDR1 SGDLS and CDR2 YYNGEE. V lost 2 bases and J lost 0, with 9 bases in between. The CDR3 is 15 amino acids. In DNA form, the CDR3 reads TGTGCCAGCAGCGTGGACAGTTACTCTGGAAACACCATATATTTT. It yields the protein CASSVDSYSGNTIYF.

The chain has TRBV28 and TRBJ2-7; possibly TRBD1 for D (6 bases). The CDR3 spans 13 residues. CDR1 is MDHEN, CDR2 SYDVKM, per germline. The ends were cut back, 8 bases at V and 2 bases at J, with 13 bases in the middle. CDR3 nucleotide sequence: TGTGCCAGCGGAACAGGGAATGCCTACGAGCAGTACTTC. Its translation: CASGTGNAYEQYF.

This clone was seen only a few times. This CDR3 is CASSVGIAGISTDTQYF. CDR3 nucleotides: TGTGCCAGCAGCGTAGGCATCGCGGGGATTAGCACAGATACGCAGTATTTT. This chain joins TRBV9 and TRBJ2-3, with D possibly TRBD2 on 6 matching bases. CDR1 SGDLS and CDR2 YYNGEE come from the germline V gene. V shed 0 bases and J shed 0 bases, with 14 bases lying between them. This CDR3 region has 17 residues.

This clone appeared a few times. The chain joins TRBV10-3 to TRBJ1-5; 7 bases align to TRBD1. This CDR3 comprises 13 residues. V lost 6 bases, J lost 6 bases, and 5 bases stayed unmatched. Germline CDR1 reads ENHRY; CDR2 reads SYGVKD. The CDR3 DNA reads TGTGCCATCAGGGACAGGATGGGTCAGCCCCAGCATTTT. Residues: CAIRDRMGQPQHF.

This sequence joins TRBV29-1 and TRBJ2-3, with a weak D call TRBD1 (6 bases). Germline V gives CDR1 SQVTM, CDR2 ANQGSEA. V was shortened by 4 bases and J by 3 bases, with 8 bases between the two germline ends. This CDR3 is 12 amino acids long. The CDR3 reads CSVVQGTDTQYF. The CDR3 DNA reads as TGCAGCGTTGTGCAGGGGACAGATACGCAGTATTTT.

V and J are TRBV18 and TRBJ2-5, with unresolved D. Trimming removed 5 bases at V and 0 bases at J, with 13 bases between. Germline values: CDR1 KGHSH, CDR2 LQKENI. The CDR3 consists of 15 residues. The DNA for the CDR3 is TGTGCCAGCTCATCCCTCAACTGGTACCAAGAGACCCAGTACTTC. It translates to CASSSLNWYQETQYF.